The 20 T cell receptor beta chains presented below share a single source sample, sequenced in a study of cytotoxic CD8 clonotypes in ibrutinib-treated CLL. Sequencing was performed with immunoSEQ multiplex PCR; in TCRdb, only in-frame clones are kept and a portion is missing. There are roughly 190,000 clones in the sample; about 72% occur only once, and roughly an eighth lies in the top ten. Material: PBMCs, obtained after 24 months of ibrutinib treatment. The source of these receptors is a human donor with chronic lymphocytic leukemia.

This clone showed up just a few times. The rearrangement links TRBV5-1 to TRBJ2-6, with TRBD2 identical over 11 bases. With V trimmed by 1 base and J by 0 bases, 3 bases remained unmatched. This CDR3 spans 18 amino acids. Germline assignment: CDR1 SGHRS and CDR2 YFSETQ. The CDR3 coding sequence is TGCGCCAGCAGCTTGCAGGGACTAGCGGTCTCTGGGGCCAACGTCCTGACTTTC. This gives the protein CASSLQGLAVSGANVLTF.

This clone was seen only a few times. This chain connects TRBV7-8 to TRBJ1-1; weak D call: TRBD1 (6 bases). The ends were cut back, 7 bases at V and 4 bases at J, with 16 bases in the middle. Germline CDR1 SGHVS, CDR2 FQNEAQ. The CDR3 is made up of 14 amino acids. The CDR3 here is CASTSQGVSTEAFF. In DNA form, the CDR3 reads TGTGCCAGCACCTCACAGGGCGTCTCCACTGAAGCTTTCTTT.

The chain carries TRBV18 and TRBJ1-5; D remains unclear. V lost 8 bases, J lost 0 bases, and 8 bases lay in between. From germline, CDR1 is KGHSH and CDR2 LQKENI. CDR3 length: 13 residues. CDR3 amino acids: CASKGSSNQPQHF. Written as DNA, the CDR3 is TGTGCCAGCAAAGGGAGTAGCAATCAGCCCCAGCATTTT.

V is TRBV6-1 and J is TRBJ1-5; D uncertain. With 2 bases removed from V and 6 bases from J, the gap between germline ends came to 5 bases. Germline V CDR1 and CDR2: MNHNS, SASEGT. This CDR3 is 12 amino acids long. The chain's CDR3 is CASSELGQPQHF. The CDR3 nucleotides are TGTGCCAGCAGTGAACTGGGTCAGCCCCAGCATTTT.

V gene TRBV4-3 combines with J gene TRBJ1-5; tentatively, D is TRBD1 (6 bases). This CDR3 is built from 17 residues. The V gene's germline CDR1 is LGHNA and CDR2 YSLEER. The V end was cut by 0 bases, the J end by 3 bases, with 15 bases between. DNA for the CDR3: TGCGCCAGCAGCCAAGATTTCCGGGGGGCTTACAATCAGCCCCAGCATTTT. Protein sequence: CASSQDFRGAYNQPQHF.

The chain joins TRBV12-5 to TRBJ1-5; the D is unclear. CDR3 size: 20 residues. The germline V gene encodes CDR1 LGHNT and CDR2 FRNRAP. Trimming removed 1 base from V and 5 bases from J, with 27 bases in between. The CDR3 DNA follows: TGTGCTAGTGGTTTGGGACTCGGGCTATCCACCCCCGGGAGCGATCAGCCCCAGCATTTT. Its translation is CASGLGLGLSTPGSDQPQHF.

In this sample, this clone turned up a few times. The chain couples TRBV6-1 to TRBJ1-2; D not certain. The CDR3 length is 14 residues. Germline values: CDR1 MNHNS, CDR2 SASEGT. V lost 0 bases and J lost 7, with 12 bases in between. CDR3 protein: CASSEAIGWSGYTF. The CDR3 DNA follows: TGTGCCAGCAGTGAAGCAATAGGGTGGAGTGGCTACACCTTC.

J is TRBJ2-5 and V is TRBV2; D ambiguous. The CDR3 is made up of 14 amino acids. V was pared by 7 bases and J by 0 bases, with 12 bases between. CDR1 is SNHLY, CDR2 FYNNEI, per germline. CDR3 DNA sequence: TGTGCCAGCACCAGAGACCTGTACCAAGAGACCCAGTACTTC. This encodes CASTRDLYQETQYF.

This chain uses TRBV12-5 with TRBJ2-3; unclear D gene. Trimming left V 7 bases short and J 0 bases short, with 8 bases between. The CDR3 length is 13 residues. Germline V CDR1 and CDR2: LGHNT, FRNRAP. CDR3 protein: CASDPPSTDTQYF. DNA for the CDR3: TGTGCTAGTGACCCCCCAAGCACAGATACGCAGTATTTT.

The CDR3: CASSEEAVGLYEQYF. The CDR3 nucleotides are TGCGCCAGCAGTGAGGAGGCGGTGGGGCTCTACGAGCAGTACTTC. The genes are TRBV10-2 and TRBJ2-7; possibly TRBD1 for D (5 bases). This CDR3 spans 15 amino acids. The germline gives CDR1 WSHSY, CDR2 SAAADI. V was cut by 2 bases and J by 3 bases, with 14 bases left in between.

The rearrangement links TRBV5-1 to TRBJ1-1; D possibly corresponds to TRBD1 (6 bases). V lost 2 bases to trimming and J lost 2 bases, with 16 bases between them. The CDR3 sequence is 16 residues long. Germline CDR1 reads SGHRS; CDR2 reads YFSETQ. The CDR3 DNA reads TGCGCCAGCAGCTTACTGGGGGGACAAGGCAACACTGAAGCTTTCTTT. Protein product: CASSLLGGQGNTEAFF.

The chain carries TRBV9 and TRBJ2-1; D may match TRBD1 or TRBD2 (6 bases each). The length of the CDR3 is 14 residues. V was shortened by 4 bases and J by 9 bases, with 17 bases between the two germline ends. Germline values: CDR1 SGDLS, CDR2 YYNGEE. CDR3 coding DNA: TGTGCCAGCAGCCAAGGGCTCGGGGGCCTTGAGCAGTTCTTC. It codes for CASSQGLGGLEQFF.

This rearrangement joins TRBV7-8 to TRBJ2-7; no clear D gene. The CDR3 runs 14 residues. V gave up 3 bases and J gave up 2 bases, with 11 bases separating them. In germline, CDR1 is SGHVS, CDR2 FQNEAQ. The chain's CDR3 is CASSFATVTYEQYF. The CDR3 DNA sequence: TGTGCCAGCAGCTTTGCGACCGTTACCTACGAGCAGTACTTC.

This chain connects TRBV6-5 to TRBJ1-2, with 9 bases fitting TRBD1. The junction had 0 bases not matched to a gene; V was cut back by 2 bases and J by 2 bases. The V gene's germline CDR1 is MNHEY and CDR2 SVGAGI. The CDR3 totals 14 residues. The CDR3 DNA reads TGTGCCAGCAGTTACGGACAGGGGAACTATGGCTACACCTTC. It is translated as CASSYGQGNYGYTF.

The chain carries TRBV7-8 and TRBJ1-2; TRBD1 might be the D (6 bases). V dropped 1 base and J dropped 5 bases, with 11 bases sitting between them. The CDR3 length is 14 residues. The germline gives CDR1 SGHVS, CDR2 FQNEAQ. The CDR3 protein is CASSLGTVQYGYTF. In DNA form, the CDR3 reads TGTGCCAGCAGCTTAGGGACAGTACAATATGGCTACACCTTC.

This clone occurred a few times. The chain carries TRBV7-8 and TRBJ2-7; D might be TRBD2 (5 bases). V gave up 4 bases and J gave up 7 bases, with 17 bases separating them. This CDR3 spans 14 amino acids. The germline V gene encodes CDR1 SGHVS and CDR2 FQNEAQ. The CDR3 loop reads CASSSSRTVMEQYF. In DNA form, the CDR3 reads TGTGCCAGCAGCTCGTCCAGGACTGTTATGGAGCAGTACTTC.

The chain recombines TRBV30 with TRBJ2-3, with no clear D. The CDR3 contains 12 residues. Germline-derived CDR1 and CDR2 are GTSNPN and SVGIG (reference sequence). V lost 7 bases, J lost 1 base, and 9 bases lay in between. For the CDR3, the DNA is TGTGCCTCGGGCCCGGGCACAGATACGCAGTATTTT. Translated, it gives CASGPGTDTQYF.

The rearrangement joins TRBV15 to TRBJ1-2, with 9 bases aligning to TRBD1. Germline CDR1 and CDR2: LNHNV and YYDKDF (reference sequence). V was pared by 3 bases and J by 1 base, with 0 bases of the junction left unmatched. The CDR3 spans 14 residues. The chain's CDR3 is CATSRDRGNYGYTF. Here the CDR3 DNA reads TGTGCCACCAGCAGGGACAGGGGTAACTATGGCTACACCTTC. The full variable domain, rest sourced from reference TRBV15 and TRBJ1-2, is DAMVIQNPRYQVTQFGKPVTLSCSQTLNHNVMYWYQQKSSQAPKLLFHYYDKDFNNEADTPDNFQSRRPNTSFCFLDIRSPGLGDTAMYLCATSRDRGNYGYTFGSGTRLTVV.

The chain links TRBV5-1 to TRBJ2-1, with TRBD2 identical over 7 bases. The J segment lost 4 bases and the V segment lost 3 bases, leaving 16 bases of the junction unmatched. This CDR3 has 18 amino acids. Germline CDR1 and CDR2: SGHRS and YFSETQ. The CDR3 reads CASSSNMGGSQRYNEQFF. DNA of the CDR3: TGCGCCAGCAGCTCGAATATGGGGGGGTCCCAACGGTACAATGAGCAGTTCTTC. The full variable domain, its missing parts supplied by reference TRBV5-1 and TRBJ2-1, is KAGVTQTPRYLIKTRGQQVTLSCSPISGHRSVSWYQQTPGQGLQFLFEYFSETQRNKGNFPGRFSGRQFSNSRSEMNVSTLELGDSALYLCASSSNMGGSQRYNEQFFGPGTRLTVL.

This clone showed up just a few times. This chain links TRBV7-2 with TRBJ2-5; the D is unclear. Trimming pared 1 base from V and 4 bases from J, leaving 10 bases between. The CDR3 is 14 amino acids. The germline V gene has CDR1 SGHTA and CDR2 FQGNSA. The CDR3 nucleotides are TGTGCCAGCAGCTTAGGCTGGGCAAGAGAGACCCAGTACTTC. Its protein product is CASSLGWARETQYF.